These 17 T cell receptor beta chains came from one sample sequenced in a study of cytomegalovirus exposure and HLA in healthy donors. The PCR had 60 Vbeta and 13 Jbeta primers. Sequenced by immunoSEQ multiplex PCR; TCRdb stores in-frame clones only, minus some. The table lists around 150,000 clones, roughly 85% of them singletons. Sequenced: PBMCs. These receptors came from a man over 45 in good health and CMV-seropositive.

The rearrangement links TRBV7-2 to TRBJ2-3; TRBD2 agrees at 7 bases. The V gene end was trimmed by 1 base and the J gene end by 6 bases; junction bases not matched to a gene: 10. There are 16 residues in the CDR3. Germline CDR1 and CDR2: SGHTA and FQGNSA. This CDR3 is CASSLVGGGPRDTQYF. The CDR3 DNA reads as TGTGCCAGCAGCTTAGTTGGCGGGGGACCTCGGGATACGCAGTATTTT.

For this clone: Other DNA sequences in this sample translate to the same CDR3. V usage is TRBV7-8 and J usage is TRBJ1-1; D call uncertain. The V gene lost 1 base and the J gene lost 5 bases, with 23 bases spanning the gap. Germline CDR1 is SGHVS and CDR2 is FQNEAQ. This CDR3 is 18 amino acids long. CDR3 sequence (DNA): TGTGCCAGCAGCTTAGATCAATATATTCGTCCCCGAGGGACTGAAGCTTTCTTT. Its protein is CASSLDQYIRPRGTEAFF.

The rearrangement uses TRBV6-5 and TRBJ2-1; TRBD2 matches 9 bases. This CDR3 comprises 16 residues. With 0 bases clipped from V and 4 bases from J, the junction kept 4 bases outside the gene matches. Germline-derived CDR1 and CDR2 are MNHEY and SVGAGI. The CDR3 sequence: CASSYSGAGGYNEQFF. The CDR3 DNA reads as TGTGCCAGCAGTTACTCAGGAGCGGGGGGATACAATGAGCAGTTCTTC.

This clone came up once. The chain is built from TRBV6-6 and TRBJ1-2, with D tentatively TRBD1 (6 bases). Trimming took 5 bases from V and 6 from J, leaving 10 bases between them. CDR1 is MNHNY, CDR2 SVGAGI, per germline (reference sequence). The CDR3 totals 12 residues. The CDR3 sequence: CASSQQGDGYTF. The CDR3 DNA sequence: TGTGCCAGCAGTCAACAGGGTGATGGCTACACCTTC.

The table lists this clone with a few counts. CDR3 sequence (DNA): TGTGCCAGCAGCTTGGGGGGGAGGCGGACAGATACGCAGTATTTT. Protein: CASSLGGRRTDTQYF. V and J are TRBV5-5 and TRBJ2-3, with D perhaps matching TRBD2 (6 bases). Germline V CDR1 and CDR2: SGHKS, YYEKEE (reference sequence). This CDR3 comprises 15 residues. V was cut by 0 bases and J by 3 bases, with 11 bases left in between.

V usage is TRBV4-2 and J usage is TRBJ1-2, with D possibly TRBD1 on 5 matching bases. Per the germline V gene, CDR1 is LGHNA and CDR2 is YNFKEQ. CDR3 size: 16 residues. With 3 bases removed from V and 3 bases from J, the gap between germline ends came to 17 bases. CDR3 sequence: CASSQGSGGPDYGYTF. The DNA for the CDR3 is TGTGCCAGCAGCCAGGGGTCCGGGGGTCCGGACTATGGCTACACCTTC.

The gene calls are TRBV5-4 and TRBJ2-5; 12 bases are a match to TRBD1. Trimming at V came to 0 bases and at J to 5 bases, leaving 2 bases not matched to a gene. The germline V gene encodes CDR1 SGHNT and CDR2 YYREEE (reference sequence). The CDR3 length is 15 residues. CDR3 loop: CASSLGDRGPETQYF. The CDR3, as DNA: TGTGCCAGCAGCTTGGGGGACAGGGGGCCGGAGACCCAGTACTTC.

The CDR3 protein is CASSKVASGYEQYV. DNA for the CDR3: TGTGCCAGCAGCAAAGTAGCTAGCGGCTACGAGCAGTACGTC. The chain couples TRBV21-1 to TRBJ2-7; the D segment call TRBD2 is taken from the table without a DNA check. TRBV21-1 is a listed pseudogene. The CDR3 contains 14 residues.

The rearrangement links TRBV5-6 to TRBJ2-1, with D unclear. Germline assignment: CDR1 SGHDT and CDR2 YYEEEE. CDR3 length: 13 amino acids. The V end lost 8 bases, the J end lost 6 bases, and 15 bases lay between the germline ends. The DNA for the CDR3 is TGTGCCAGTTCTGTTGGCAGGCGCAATGAGCAGTTCTTC. Translating gives CASSVGRRNEQFF.

The rearrangement uses TRBV28 and TRBJ2-7; 8 nucleotides match TRBD1. Germline V gene lookup returns CDR1 MDHEN and CDR2 SYDVKM. The CDR3 covers 13 residues. J gave up 4 bases and V 11 bases, and 10 bases lay outside the gene matches. This chain's CDR3 is CAAWGQVRYEQYF. DNA for the CDR3: TGTGCCGCATGGGGACAGGTGAGATACGAGCAGTACTTC.

The chain has TRBV28 and TRBJ1-6; a possible D gene is TRBD1 (6 bases). With 2 bases removed from V and 8 bases from J, the gap between germline ends came to 10 bases. CDR1 is MDHEN and CDR2 is SYDVKM in the germline V gene. The CDR3 length is 14 residues. In DNA, the CDR3 is TGTGCCAGCAGTTTACCAGGGGCCCATTCACCCCTCCACTTT. Translated: CASSLPGAHSPLHF. The variable domain in full, completed from reference TRBV28 and TRBJ1-6, reads DVKVTQSSRYLVKRTGEKVFLECVQDMDHENMFWYRQDPGLGLRLIYFSYDVKMKEKGDIPEGYSVSREKKERFSLILESASTNQTSMYLCASSLPGAHSPLHFGNGTRLTVT.

This chain joins TRBV5-1 and TRBJ1-1; D gene ambiguous. CDR3 length equals 13 residues. Trimming cost V 4 bases and J 4 bases, with 11 bases left between them. CDR1 is SGHRS, CDR2 YFSETQ, per germline. The CDR3 sequence is CASSSRLGTEAFF. The CDR3, as DNA: TGCGCCAGCAGCAGCAGGTTGGGCACTGAAGCTTTCTTT.

The CDR3 loop reads CASSQQRGPRYEQYF. CDR3 DNA sequence: TGTGCCAGCAGCCAACAGCGGGGGCCTAGGTACGAGCAGTACTTC. The chain employs TRBV11-1 and TRBJ2-7; 8 bases are shared with TRBD2. Germline trimming cut 5 bases from V and 4 bases from J; bases unmatched to any gene: 10. The germline gives CDR1 SGHAT, CDR2 FQDESV (reference sequence). This CDR3 is 15 amino acids long. The whole variable domain, filled in from reference TRBV11-1 and TRBJ2-7, reads EAEVAQSPRYKITEKSQAVAFWCDPISGHATLYWYRQILGQGPELLVQFQDESVVDDSQLPKDRFSAERLKGVDSTLKIQPAELGDSAMYLCASSQQRGPRYEQYFGPGTRLTVT.

The V call is TRBV11-2, the J call TRBJ1-5; 11 positions match TRBD1. This CDR3 is built from 14 residues. The ends lost 4 bases at V and 9 bases at J; junction bases unmatched: 5. Germline V lookup: CDR1 SGHAT, CDR2 FQNNGV. CDR3 DNA sequence: TGTGCCAGCAGCTCCGGGACAGGGGGGGGGCCCCAGCATTTT. Translating gives CASSSGTGGGPQHF.

V is TRBV28 and J is TRBJ2-3; possible D gene TRBD2, 5 bases. The germline V gene has CDR1 MDHEN and CDR2 SYDVKM. The V end was cut by 8 bases, the J end by 7 bases, with 10 bases between. CDR3 length: 11 residues. The CDR3 here is CASRSGYTQYF. The CDR3 DNA is TGTGCCAGCCGCAGCGGCTATACGCAGTATTTT.

The chain joins TRBV6-6 to TRBJ1-2, with 7 nucleotides matching TRBD1. The CDR3 consists of 12 residues. With 7 bases clipped from V and 8 bases from J, the junction kept 7 bases outside the gene matches. Germline values: CDR1 MNHNY, CDR2 SVGAGI (reference sequence). The CDR3 loop is CASTETGRGYTF. The CDR3 DNA reads as TGTGCCAGCACCGAGACAGGGCGCGGCTACACCTTC.

The chain couples TRBV7-9 to TRBJ1-6; D unclear. Germline CDR1 and CDR2: SEHNR and FQNEAQ (reference sequence). Trimming removed 4 bases at V and 7 bases at J, with 11 bases between. The length of the CDR3 is 14 residues. Written as DNA, the CDR3 is TGTGCCAGCAGCTCGGGAGCGAGGAATTCACCCCTCCACTTT. This gives the protein CASSSGARNSPLHF.